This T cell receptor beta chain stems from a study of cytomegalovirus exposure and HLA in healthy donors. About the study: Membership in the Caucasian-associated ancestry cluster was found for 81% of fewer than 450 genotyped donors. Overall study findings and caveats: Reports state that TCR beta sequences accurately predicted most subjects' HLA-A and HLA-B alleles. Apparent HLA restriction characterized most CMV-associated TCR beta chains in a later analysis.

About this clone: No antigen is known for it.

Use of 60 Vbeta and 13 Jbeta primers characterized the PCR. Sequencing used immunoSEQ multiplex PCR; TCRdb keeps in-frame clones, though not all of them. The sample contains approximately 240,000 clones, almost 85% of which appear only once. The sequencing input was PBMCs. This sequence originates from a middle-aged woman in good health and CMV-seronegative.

DNA of the CDR3: TGTGCCAGTAGTCCCCAGACAGGGGAGTACGAGCAGTACTTC. This encodes CASSPQTGEYEQYF. The chain employs TRBV19 and TRBJ2-7; 8 positions match TRBD1. The CDR3 has 14 residues. V lost 5 bases and J lost 4; bases outside the gene matches: 7. Germline V CDR1 and CDR2: LNHDA, SQIVND (reference sequence).